The 23 T cell receptor beta chains below all came from one sample that was sequenced in a study of T cell responses to AZD1222 COVID-19 vaccine. Assay: immunoSEQ multiplex PCR; the TCRdb copy retains only in-frame clones and omits some. The repertoire holds 150,000 to 200,000 clones, more than 85% seen once, with roughly 1% in the top ten. The sample in question was peripheral blood, obtained on day 0 of AZD1222 vaccination. The source is an adult in good health.

This chain connects TRBV6-6 to TRBJ1-2; D ambiguous. Per the germline V gene, CDR1 is MNHNY and CDR2 is SVGAGI (reference sequence). V lost 0 bases and J lost 4, with 12 bases in between. The length of the CDR3 is 15 residues. For the CDR3, the DNA is TGTGCCAGCAGTTACTCGGAGAGAGGGAGCTATGGCTACACCTTC. Translation gives CASSYSERGSYGYTF.

The V and J genes are TRBV6-2 or TRBV6-3 and TRBJ1-1, with TRBD1 as a possible D gene (5 bases). The CDR3 spans 16 residues. Per germline, CDR1 MNHEY and CDR2 SVGEGT. The ends were cut back, 6 bases at V and 0 bases at J, with 17 bases in the middle. The CDR3: CASSPFIQGLNTEAFF. Written as DNA, the CDR3 is TGTGCCAGCAGCCCCTTTATTCAGGGATTGAACACTGAAGCTTTCTTT.

This clone was picked up one time. J is TRBJ1-6 and V is TRBV27, with D unclear. The germline V gene encodes CDR1 MNHEY and CDR2 SMNVEV (reference sequence). The ends were cut back, 7 bases at V and 5 bases at J, with 12 bases in the middle. The CDR3 has 14 amino acids. The CDR3: CASKRAKDNSPLHF. In DNA, the CDR3 is TGTGCCAGCAAGCGGGCTAAGGATAATTCACCCCTCCACTTT.

Concerning this clone itself: Distinct nucleotide sequences in the sample also encode this CDR3. The rearrangement uses TRBV5-1 and TRBJ2-7; the D gene is possibly TRBD2 (6 bases). In germline, CDR1 is SGHRS, CDR2 YFSETQ. The CDR3 covers 15 residues. V dropped 3 bases and J dropped 6 bases, with 19 bases sitting between them. CDR3 amino acids: CASSSAGGQGVEQYF. In nucleotides, the CDR3 is TGCGCCAGCAGCTCGGCCGGAGGGCAGGGTGTCGAGCAGTACTTC.

The chain recombines TRBV5-8 with TRBJ1-1; 10 bases line up with TRBD1. The CDR3 contains 17 residues. Germline trimming cut 0 bases from V and 1 base from J; bases unmatched to any gene: 6. In germline, CDR1 is SGHTS, CDR2 YDEGEE. CDR3 bases: TGTGCCAGCAGCTTGGATGACAGGGGGCATAAGAACACTGAAGCTTTCTTT. This codes for CASSLDDRGHKNTEAFF.

CDR3 amino acids: CASSLGIGNQPQHF. As DNA, the CDR3 is TGTGCCAGCAGTCTAGGAATAGGCAATCAGCCCCAGCATTTT. The rearrangement joins TRBV7-9 to TRBJ1-5; D ambiguous. CDR1 is SEHNR and CDR2 is FQNEAQ in the germline V gene (reference sequence). The CDR3 extends over 14 amino acids. V was clipped by 6 bases and J by 2 bases, with 11 bases between them.

This chain connects TRBV4-2 to TRBJ2-3, with a weak D call TRBD2 (6 bases). Germline V gene data show CDR1 as LGHNA and CDR2 as YNFKEQ. This CDR3 has 19 residues. The V and J ends lost 0 bases and 4 bases respectively, with 23 bases between them. Here the CDR3 reads CASSQDTGSGLPGADTQYF. In DNA, the CDR3 is TGTGCCAGCAGCCAAGATACAGGCTCGGGACTCCCGGGGGCAGATACGCAGTATTTT.

The V gene is TRBV12-5, the J gene TRBJ1-1; TRBD1 agrees at 7 bases. Germline V lookup: CDR1 LGHNT, CDR2 FRNRAP. Losses at the gene ends were 4 bases for V and 3 bases for J; bases not matched to a gene: 8. This CDR3 contains 15 residues. Here the CDR3 DNA reads TGTGCTAGTGGTTATGACGACAGGGACGACACTGAAGCTTTCTTT. Translation gives CASGYDDRDDTEAFF. The full variable domain, with the rest looked up from reference TRBV12-5 and TRBJ1-1, is DARVTQTPRHKVTEMGQEVTMRCQPILGHNTVFWYRQTMMQGLELLAYFRNRAPLDDSGMPKDRFSAEMPDATLATLKIQPSEPRDSAVYFCASGYDDRDDTEAFFGQGTRLTVV.

The rearrangement uses TRBV4-2 and TRBJ2-7; D is unresolved. Trimming removed 2 bases from V and 4 bases from J, with 9 bases in between. In germline, CDR1 is LGHNA, CDR2 YNFKEQ. This CDR3 comprises 13 residues. CDR3 in DNA: TGTGCCAGCAGCCAACCCACCCCTTACGAGCAGTACTTC. Translation: CASSQPTPYEQYF.

V is TRBV20-1 and J is TRBJ1-2, with no clear D. The CDR3 has 11 residues. Germline loops: CDR1 DFQATT, CDR2 SNEGSKA (reference sequence). The V gene lost 5 bases and the J gene lost 4 bases, with 8 bases spanning the gap. The CDR3 region is CSALSSYGYTF. The CDR3 nucleotides are TGCAGTGCTCTAAGCAGCTATGGCTACACCTTC.

The V call is TRBV11-2, the J call TRBJ1-6, with D uncertain. Trimming removed 5 bases at V and 0 bases at J, with 17 bases between. Germline values: CDR1 SGHAT, CDR2 FQNNGV. The CDR3 contains 18 residues. CDR3 DNA sequence: TGTGCCAGCAGCGATACTTTACAGCGGAGCTCCTATAATTCACCCCTCCACTTT. Translating it yields CASSDTLQRSSYNSPLHF. The whole variable domain, filled in from reference TRBV11-2 and TRBJ1-6, reads EAGVAQSPRYKIIEKRQSVAFWCNPISGHATLYWYQQILGQGPKLLIQFQNNGVVDDSQLPKDRFSAERLKGVDSTLKIQPAKLEDSAVYLCASSDTLQRSSYNSPLHFGNGTRLTVT.

The genes are TRBV27 and TRBJ1-5; possible D gene TRBD1, 6 bases. CDR1 and CDR2 from the germline V gene are MNHEY and SMNVEV (reference sequence). This CDR3 spans 13 amino acids. V was shortened by 6 bases and J by 4 bases, with 10 bases between the two germline ends. In nucleotides, the CDR3 is TGTGCCAGCAGCCCTGACAGGAATCAGCCCCAGCATTTT. Translating gives CASSPDRNQPQHF.

The chain links TRBV28 to TRBJ2-7; D not certain. Germline values: CDR1 MDHEN, CDR2 SYDVKM. The germline V and J ends were trimmed by 6 bases and 3 bases, with 6 bases remaining between them. The length of the CDR3 is 11 residues. The CDR3 here is CASRGYYEQYF. The CDR3 DNA reads as TGTGCCAGCAGGGGATACTACGAGCAGTACTTC.

The chain links TRBV4-1 to TRBJ2-1; possibly TRBD1 for D (6 bases). V was shortened by 4 bases and J by 3 bases, with 16 bases between the two germline ends. From germline, CDR1 is MGHRA and CDR2 YSYEKL. The CDR3 is made up of 16 amino acids. Written as DNA, the CDR3 is TGCGCCAGCAGCCCAAGGCCAGGGGTTTTCTACAATGAGCAGTTCTTC. This translates into CASSPRPGVFYNEQFF.

This clone was recorded only once. The rearrangement joins TRBV5-1 to TRBJ2-4; either TRBD1 or TRBD2 may fit D (5 bases each). Germline CDR1 and CDR2: SGHRS and YFSETQ. V lost 3 bases to trimming and J lost 6 bases, with 10 bases between them. CDR3 length equals 13 residues. CDR3 in DNA: TGCGCCAGCAGCTCAGACAGCGGAAACATTCAGTACTTC. Translation gives CASSSDSGNIQYF. The whole variable domain, remainder taken from reference TRBV5-1 and TRBJ2-4, is KAGVTQTPRYLIKTRGQQVTLSCSPISGHRSVSWYQQTPGQGLQFLFEYFSETQRNKGNFPGRFSGRQFSNSRSEMNVSTLELGDSALYLCASSSDSGNIQYFGAGTRLSVL.

This sequence joins TRBV12-3 or TRBV12-4 and TRBJ1-5, with D perhaps matching TRBD1 (6 bases). Trimming left V 3 bases short and J 6 bases short, with 9 bases between. The CDR3 consists of 13 residues. The CDR3 protein is CASSLGAGQPQHF. In DNA form, the CDR3 reads TGTGCCAGCAGTTTGGGGGCCGGTCAGCCCCAGCATTTT.

The chain recombines TRBV12-3 or TRBV12-4 with TRBJ1-1, with a weak D call TRBD1 (6 bases). The V end lost 3 bases, the J end lost 3 bases, and 8 bases lay between the germline ends. The CDR3 runs 13 residues. CDR3: CASSFSGDTEAFF. The CDR3 bases are TGTGCCAGCAGTTTTTCAGGGGACACTGAAGCTTTCTTT.

This clone was detected a few times. This chain joins TRBV15 and TRBJ2-7, with D tentatively TRBD2 (7 bases). CDR1 LNHNV and CDR2 YYDKDF come from the germline V gene (reference sequence). This CDR3 has 12 residues. V dropped 3 bases and J dropped 7 bases, with 10 bases sitting between them. CDR3 sequence reads: CATSRRGGEQYF. CDR3 DNA sequence: TGTGCCACCAGCAGGAGGGGGGGAGAGCAGTACTTC.

J is TRBJ2-1 and V is TRBV5-4, with 7 positions matching TRBD1. This CDR3 is 16 amino acids long. The germline gives CDR1 SGHNT, CDR2 YYREEE (reference sequence). Trimming at V came to 1 base and at J to 6 bases, leaving 10 bases not matched to a gene. The CDR3 DNA reads as TGTGCCAGCAGCTTGATCCTAACAGGGGTCCCCAATGAGCAGTTCTTC. Residues: CASSLILTGVPNEQFF. Supplemented by reference TRBV5-4 and TRBJ2-1, the full variable domain reads ETGVTQSPTHLIKTRGQQVTLRCSSQSGHNTVSWYQQALGQGPQFIFQYYREEENGRGNFPPRFSGLQFPNYSSELNVNALELDDSALYLCASSLILTGVPNEQFFGPGTRLTVL.

The chain carries TRBV12-3 or TRBV12-4 and TRBJ2-1; D uncertain. This CDR3 is built from 12 residues. The ends were cut back, 3 bases at V and 4 bases at J, with 4 bases in the middle. CDR3 region: CASSFGYNEQFF. DNA for the CDR3: TGTGCCAGCAGTTTCGGGTACAATGAGCAGTTCTTC.

This chain uses TRBV2 with TRBJ1-2, with unresolved D. The CDR3 loop spans 14 amino acids. The ends were cut back, 1 base at V and 8 bases at J, with 14 bases in the middle. From germline, CDR1 is SNHLY and CDR2 FYNNEI. Here the CDR3 reads CASSEGVGVSGYTF. Here the CDR3 DNA reads TGTGCCAGCAGTGAAGGGGTCGGGGTTTCGGGCTACACCTTC.

This chain links TRBV7-9 with TRBJ1-2; the match to TRBD1 covers 7 bases. CDR1 and CDR2 from the germline V gene are SEHNR and FQNEAQ (reference sequence). This CDR3 is 15 amino acids long. The V gene end was trimmed by 5 bases and the J gene end by 4 bases; junction bases not matched to a gene: 10. The CDR3 reads CASSPKTGWIYGYTF. The CDR3, as DNA: TGTGCCAGCAGCCCAAAGACAGGGTGGATCTATGGCTACACCTTC.

V is TRBV5-1 and J is TRBJ2-1; D might be TRBD2 (6 bases). Germline loops: CDR1 SGHRS, CDR2 YFSETQ. The ends were cut back, 5 bases at V and 7 bases at J, with 7 bases in the middle. This CDR3 contains 11 residues. CDR3 DNA sequence: TGCGCCAGCAGTCGGGAGAATGAGCAGTTCTTC. The encoded protein is CASSRENEQFF.